The entry below gives a single T cell receptor beta chain sequence along with its context. The entry originates in a study of blood T cell repertoires in COVID-19. Original methodology: Amplification with reference gene primers provided the estimates of nucleated cell counts. TCRdb keeps only in-frame clones here, not all; method: immunoSEQ multiplex PCR. The DNA was the basis for D and trimming; V, J and clone size are from that table. The sample lists about 150,000 clones; about nine tenths were seen once. This TCR was sampled from an older woman with active or convalescent COVID-19. Material for sequencing was peripheral blood.

In DNA form, the CDR3 reads TGTGCCAGTAGTATAATGCTAGCGGGGAATGAGCAGTTCTTC. Amino acid sequence: CASSIMLAGNEQFF. The chain carries TRBV19 and TRBJ2-1; 9 bases fit TRBD2. V gave up 2 bases and J gave up 7 bases; unmatched junction bases: 3. Germline V lookup: CDR1 LNHDA, CDR2 SQIVND (reference sequence). The CDR3 covers 14 residues.